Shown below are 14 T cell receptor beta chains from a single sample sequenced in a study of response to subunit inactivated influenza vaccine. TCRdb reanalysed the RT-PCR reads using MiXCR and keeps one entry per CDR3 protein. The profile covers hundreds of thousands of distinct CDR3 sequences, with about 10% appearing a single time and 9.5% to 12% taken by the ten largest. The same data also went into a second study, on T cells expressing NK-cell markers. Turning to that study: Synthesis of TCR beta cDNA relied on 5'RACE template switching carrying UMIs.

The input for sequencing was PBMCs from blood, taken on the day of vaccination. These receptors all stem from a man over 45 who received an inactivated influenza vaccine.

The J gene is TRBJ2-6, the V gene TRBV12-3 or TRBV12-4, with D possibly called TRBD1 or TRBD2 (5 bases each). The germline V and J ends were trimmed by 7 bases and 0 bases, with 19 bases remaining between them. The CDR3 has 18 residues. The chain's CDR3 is CASTPRDGISSGANVLTF. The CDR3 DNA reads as TGTGCCAGCACCCCCCGGGACGGCATCAGCTCTGGGGCCAACGTCCTGACTTTC.

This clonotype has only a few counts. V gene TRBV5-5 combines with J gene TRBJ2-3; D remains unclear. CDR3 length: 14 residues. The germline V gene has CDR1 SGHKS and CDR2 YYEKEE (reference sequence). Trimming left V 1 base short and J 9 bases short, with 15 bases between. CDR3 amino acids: CASSLTHSFETQYF. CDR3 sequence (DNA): TGTGCCAGCAGCTTGACGCACAGCTTTGAAACGCAGTATTTT.

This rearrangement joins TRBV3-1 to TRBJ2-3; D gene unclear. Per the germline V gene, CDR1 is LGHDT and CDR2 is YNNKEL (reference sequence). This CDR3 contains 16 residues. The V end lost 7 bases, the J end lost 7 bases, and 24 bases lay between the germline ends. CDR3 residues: CASIDTSKSRPYTQYF. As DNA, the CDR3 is TGTGCCAGCATCGACACCTCAAAGAGTCGGCCGTATACGCAGTATTTT.

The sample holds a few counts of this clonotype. The CDR3: CASSLYGGWTGELFF. DNA of the CDR3: TGTGCCAGCAGTTTGTACGGGGGCTGGACCGGGGAGCTGTTTTTT. The chain couples TRBV12-3 or TRBV12-4 to TRBJ2-2, with D possibly being TRBD1 or TRBD2 (6 bases each). Trimming left V 3 bases short and J 5 bases short, with 13 bases between. There are 15 residues in the CDR3.

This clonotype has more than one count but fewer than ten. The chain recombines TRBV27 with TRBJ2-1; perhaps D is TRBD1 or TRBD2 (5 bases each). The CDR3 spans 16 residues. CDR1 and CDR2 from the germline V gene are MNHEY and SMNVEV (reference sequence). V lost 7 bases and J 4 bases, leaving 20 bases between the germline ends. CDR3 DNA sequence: TGTGCCAGCACCCCCTTATCCGGGACCCAATACAATGAGCAGTTCTTC. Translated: CASTPLSGTQYNEQFF.

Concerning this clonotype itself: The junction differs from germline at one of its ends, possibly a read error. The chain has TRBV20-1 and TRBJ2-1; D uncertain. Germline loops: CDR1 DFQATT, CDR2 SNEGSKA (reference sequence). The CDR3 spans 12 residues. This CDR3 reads CSAPVLLDDQFF. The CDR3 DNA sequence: TGCAGTGCCCCGGTCCTCTTGGATGACCAGTTCTTC.

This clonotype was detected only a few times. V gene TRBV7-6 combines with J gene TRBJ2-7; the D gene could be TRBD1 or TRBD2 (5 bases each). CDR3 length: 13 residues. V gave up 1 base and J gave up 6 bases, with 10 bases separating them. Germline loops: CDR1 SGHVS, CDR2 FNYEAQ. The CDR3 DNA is TGTGCCAGCAGCTTAGACCCAGGGACCGAGCAGTACTTC. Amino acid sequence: CASSLDPGTEQYF.

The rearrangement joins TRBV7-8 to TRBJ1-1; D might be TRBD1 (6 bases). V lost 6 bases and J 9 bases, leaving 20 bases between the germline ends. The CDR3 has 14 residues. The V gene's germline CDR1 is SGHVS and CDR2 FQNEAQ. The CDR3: CASRLQGKSTQAFF. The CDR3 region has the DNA TGTGCCAGCAGACTTCAGGGGAAGAGTACACAAGCTTTCTTT.

This CDR3 reads CASSPRGGYEQFF. In nucleotides, the CDR3 is TGTGCCAGCAGCCCCCGAGGGGGATATGAGCAGTTCTTC. The chain carries TRBV7-2 and TRBJ2-1; possibly TRBD1 for D (6 bases). The ends were cut back, 5 bases at V and 8 bases at J, with 13 bases in the middle. This CDR3 is 13 amino acids long. Germline CDR1 SGHTA, CDR2 FQGNSA.

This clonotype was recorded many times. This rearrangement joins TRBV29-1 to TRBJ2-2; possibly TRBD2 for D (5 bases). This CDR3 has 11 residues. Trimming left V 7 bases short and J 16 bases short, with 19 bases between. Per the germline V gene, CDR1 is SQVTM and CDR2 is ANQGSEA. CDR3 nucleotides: TGCAGCGCTGATTTGCAAGGGAGTAGGTTTTTT. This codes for CSADLQGSRFF.

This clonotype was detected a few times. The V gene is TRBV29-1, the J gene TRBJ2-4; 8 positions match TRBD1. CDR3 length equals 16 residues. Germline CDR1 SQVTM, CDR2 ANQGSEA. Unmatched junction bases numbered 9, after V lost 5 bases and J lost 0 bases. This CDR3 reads CSVSGQADIAKNIQYF. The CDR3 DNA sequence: TGCAGCGTTTCGGGACAGGCGGATATAGCCAAAAACATTCAGTACTTC.

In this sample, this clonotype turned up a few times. CDR3 coding DNA: TGCGCCAGCAGCTTAAAAGCGGGGGGCTACCAAGAGACCCAGTACTTC. Translated, it gives CASSLKAGGYQETQYF. The rearrangement links TRBV5-1 to TRBJ2-5; TRBD2 aligns across 9 bases. Per the germline V gene, CDR1 is SGHRS and CDR2 is YFSETQ. With V trimmed by 2 bases and J by 0 bases, 5 bases remained unmatched. The length of the CDR3 is 16 residues.

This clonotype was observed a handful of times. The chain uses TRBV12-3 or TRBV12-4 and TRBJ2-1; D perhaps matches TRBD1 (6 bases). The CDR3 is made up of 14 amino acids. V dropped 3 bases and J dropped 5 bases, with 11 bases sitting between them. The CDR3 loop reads CASSFDRLDNEQFF. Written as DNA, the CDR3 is TGTGCCAGCAGTTTCGACAGGTTGGACAATGAGCAGTTCTTC.

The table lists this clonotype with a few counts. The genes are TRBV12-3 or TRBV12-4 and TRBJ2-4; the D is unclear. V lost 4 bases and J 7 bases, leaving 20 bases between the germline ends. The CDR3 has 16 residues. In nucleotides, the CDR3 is TGTGCCAGCAGTTCCCCCCTCGGAGCGAACACCAACATTCAGTACTTC. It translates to CASSSPLGANTNIQYF.